This T cell receptor beta chain originates from a study of blood T cell repertoires in COVID-19. About the study: PBMCs, B-cell-depleted T cells, or T cells were the source of the cDNA or gDNA that made up the material.

This CDR3 contains 14 residues. V shed 5 bases and J shed 2 bases, with 12 bases lying between them. The germline gives CDR1 SGHTA, CDR2 FQGNSA. Profiled with immunoSEQ multiplex PCR; TCRdb holds only in-frame clones, not every one. Of some 99,000 clones in the sample, 80% are singletons; the top ten hold around 4.7%. The chain carries TRBV7-2 and TRBJ2-5, with D possibly being TRBD1 (5 bases). The material sequenced was peripheral blood. The receptor was derived from a human donor in a cohort sampled during active or convalescent COVID-19. This CDR3 is CASSTGRRQETQYF. As DNA, the CDR3 is TGTGCCAGCAGCACAGGACGGAGACAAGAGACCCAGTACTTC.